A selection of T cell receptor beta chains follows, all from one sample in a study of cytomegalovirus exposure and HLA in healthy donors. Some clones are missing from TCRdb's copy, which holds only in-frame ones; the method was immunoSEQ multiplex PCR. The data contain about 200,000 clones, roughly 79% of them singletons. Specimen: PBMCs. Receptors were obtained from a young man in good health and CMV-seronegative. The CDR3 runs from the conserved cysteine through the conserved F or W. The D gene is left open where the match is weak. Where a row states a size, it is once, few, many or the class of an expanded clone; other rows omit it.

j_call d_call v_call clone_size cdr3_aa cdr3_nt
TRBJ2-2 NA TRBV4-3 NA CASSQEGDTGELFF TGCGCCAGCAGCCAAGAAGGGGACACCGGGGAGCTGTTTTTT
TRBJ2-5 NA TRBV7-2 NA CASSLGQGWETQYF TGTGCCAGCAGCTTGGGTCAGGGCTGGGAGACCCAGTACTTC
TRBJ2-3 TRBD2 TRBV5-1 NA CASSLTSGSIDTQYF TGCGCCAGCAGCTTAACTAGCGGGAGCATAGATACGCAGTATTTT
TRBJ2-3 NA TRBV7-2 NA CASRLGLNTQYF TGTGCCAGCAGGTTAGGACTAAATACGCAGTATTTT
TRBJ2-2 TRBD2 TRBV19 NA CASSAGGGHTGELFF TGTGCCAGTAGTGCCGGCGGGGGGCACACCGGGGAGCTGTTTTTT
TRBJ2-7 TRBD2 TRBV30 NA CAWGLAGGEQYF TGTGCCTGGGGACTAGCGGGAGGCGAGCAGTACTTC
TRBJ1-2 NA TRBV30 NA CALRGWQTGGYTF TGCGCCTTAAGAGGGTGGCAGACTGGTGGCTACACCTTC
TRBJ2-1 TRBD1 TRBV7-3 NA CASSAGGAGDEQFF TGTGCCAGCAGCGCAGGGGGCGCGGGCGATGAGCAGTTCTTC
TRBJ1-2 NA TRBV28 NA CALQPTGPGYGYTF TGTGCTTTACAACCGACAGGTCCGGGATATGGCTACACCTTC
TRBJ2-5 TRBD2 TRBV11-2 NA CASSLKALAGGLQETQYF TGTGCCAGCAGCTTAAAGGCCTTAGCGGGGGGCCTCCAAGAGACCCAGTACTTC
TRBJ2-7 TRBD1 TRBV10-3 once CAISDLRDRTSGDYEQYF TGTGCCATCAGTGACCTCCGGGACAGAACTTCAGGGGACTACGAGCAGTACTTC
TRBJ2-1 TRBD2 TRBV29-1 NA CSVEGAVGGDEQFF TGCAGCGTTGAAGGGGCAGTGGGAGGGGATGAGCAGTTCTTC
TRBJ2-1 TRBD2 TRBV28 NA CASSWRQREESNEQFF TGTGCCAGCAGTTGGCGACAGCGGGAAGAAAGCAATGAGCAGTTCTTC
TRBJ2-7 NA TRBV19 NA CASSIVFSEPSYEQYF TGTGCCAGTAGTATAGTTTTCAGCGAGCCCTCCTACGAGCAGTACTTC
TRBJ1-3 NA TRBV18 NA CASSSGQSSGNTIYF TGTGCCAGCTCCTCCGGACAGTCCTCTGGAAACACCATATATTTT
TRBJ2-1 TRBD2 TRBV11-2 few CASSRQGLAGPYNEQFF TGTGCCAGCAGCAGACAGGGACTAGCGGGACCCTACAATGAGCAGTTCTTC
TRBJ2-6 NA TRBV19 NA CASTILSGANVLTF TGTGCCAGTACGATCCTATCTGGGGCCAACGTCCTGACTTTC
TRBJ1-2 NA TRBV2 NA CASSDGQGNYGYTF TGTGCCAGCAGTGACGGGCAGGGCAACTATGGCTACACCTTC
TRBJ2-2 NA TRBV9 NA CASSVATGNTGELFF TGTGCCAGCAGCGTAGCTACAGGGAACACCGGGGAGCTGTTTTTT
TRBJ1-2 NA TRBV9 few CASSVVENYGYTF TGTGCCAGCAGCGTAGTGGAGAACTATGGCTACACCTTC
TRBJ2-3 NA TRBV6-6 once CASRMDIAYGDTQYF TGTGCCAGCAGGATGGACATAGCCTATGGAGATACGCAGTATTTT
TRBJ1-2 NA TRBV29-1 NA CSVEKGANYGYTF TGCAGCGTTGAAAAAGGAGCTAACTATGGCTACACCTTC
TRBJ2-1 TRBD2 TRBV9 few CASSDPIAGGINEQFF TGTGCCAGCAGCGACCCTATAGCGGGAGGCATAAATGAGCAGTTCTTC
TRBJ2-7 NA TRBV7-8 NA CASSLGLISYEQYF TGTGCCAGCAGCTTAGGGCTCATCTCCTACGAGCAGTACTTC
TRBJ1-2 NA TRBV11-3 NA CASSLGDSDYGYTF TGTGCCAGCAGCTTAGGAGACAGTGACTATGGCTACACCTTC
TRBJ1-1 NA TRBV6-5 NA CASRRVTENTEAFF TGTGCCAGCAGGCGCGTAACAGAGAACACTGAAGCTTTCTTT
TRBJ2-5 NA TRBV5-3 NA CARNFKERETQYF TGTGCCAGAAACTTTAAGGAGAGGGAGACCCAGTACTTC
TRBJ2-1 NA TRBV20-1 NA CSAPYYNEQFF TGCAGTGCCCCCTACTACAATGAGCAGTTCTTC
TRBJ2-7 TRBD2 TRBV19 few CASSRGLASYEQYF TGTGCCAGTAGTAGGGGACTAGCAAGCTACGAGCAGTACTTC
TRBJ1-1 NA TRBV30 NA CAWSNKLGTEAFF TGTGCCTGGAGTAATAAGCTCGGGACTGAAGCTTTCTTT
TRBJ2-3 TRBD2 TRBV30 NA CASLSKRGGTDTQYF TGTGCCTCACTATCTAAGCGGGGGGGCACAGATACGCAGTATTTT
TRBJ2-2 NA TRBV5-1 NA CASSLAAGLDLSNTGELFF TGCGCCAGCAGCTTGGCCGCAGGATTAGACCTTTCGAACACCGGGGAGCTGTTTTTT
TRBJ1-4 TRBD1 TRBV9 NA CASSQGGGQGNEKLFF TGTGCCAGCAGCCAAGGGGGGGGACAGGGTAATGAAAAACTGTTTTTT